The 16 T cell receptor beta chains in this list originate from one sample, sequenced in a study of identical twins. Using its own MiXCR run on the 5' RACE reads, TCRdb lists one record per CDR3 protein. The sample consists of around 1.7 million distinct CDR3 sequences, less than 35% of them appearing once. The sample consisted of cord blood. Receptors originate from a newborn girl in good health.

A few counts support this clonotype. V usage is TRBV20-1 and J usage is TRBJ1-2; a possible D gene is TRBD1 (5 bases). Trimming stripped 1 base from V and 1 base from J, with 10 bases between. Germline loops: CDR1 DFQATT, CDR2 SNEGSKA (reference sequence). The CDR3 is made up of 14 amino acids. CDR3 in amino acids: CSARVAGGNYGYTF. The CDR3 DNA reads as TGCAGTGCTAGAGTTGCTGGGGGTAACTATGGCTACACCTTC.

There are a few counts of this clonotype. The J gene is TRBJ2-3, the V gene TRBV7-9; 9 nucleotides align to TRBD1. CDR1 is SEHNR and CDR2 is FQNEAQ in the germline V gene (reference sequence). V lost 4 bases and J lost 1; bases outside the gene matches: 3. The CDR3 has 15 residues. This chain's CDR3 is CASSSTGGGTDTQYF. Written as DNA, the CDR3 is TGTGCCAGCAGCTCGACAGGGGGAGGCACAGATACGCAGTATTTT. The full variable domain, completed using reference TRBV7-9 and TRBJ2-3, is DTGVSQNPRHKITKRGQNVTFRCDPISEHNRLYWYRQTLGQGPEFLTYFQNEAQLEKSRLLSDRFSAERPKGSFSTLEIQRTEQGDSAMYLCASSSTGGGTDTQYFGPGTRLTVL.

This sequence joins TRBV21-1 and TRBJ2-7; the DNA was not compared with TRBD2, the D call given in the table. TRBV21-1 is assigned pseudogene status. The CDR3 totals 18 residues. The CDR3 sequence: CASSKSPRMRLVHNEQYF. The CDR3 bases are TGTGCCAGCAGCAAAAGCCCTAGGATGAGACTAGTCCACAATGAGCAGTACTTC.

The rearrangement links TRBV20-1 to TRBJ1-2; D is uncertain. The CDR3 runs to 14 residues. The germline V gene encodes CDR1 DFQATT and CDR2 SNEGSKA (reference sequence). Trimming took off 0 bases at V and 4 bases at J, with 12 bases between the two ends. This CDR3 reads CSARETRSPYGYTF. Written as DNA, the CDR3 is TGCAGTGCTAGAGAAACCAGGTCCCCCTATGGCTACACCTTC.

This clonotype has more than one count but fewer than ten. V and J are TRBV20-1 and TRBJ2-1; TRBD2 aligns across 9 bases. The germline CDR1 and CDR2 sequences are DFQATT and SNEGSKA (reference sequence). The CDR3 spans 17 residues. The trim removed 5 bases at V and 8 bases at J, leaving 19 bases unmatched. The DNA of the CDR3 is TGCAGTGCTCCGTCGGATGGGCGGGGGGGCGACATGGATGAGCAGTTCTTC. This sequence encodes CSAPSDGRGGDMDEQFF.

This chain links TRBV2 with TRBJ2-7; the D call may be TRBD1 or TRBD2 (5 bases each). V lost 6 bases, J lost 2 bases, and 17 bases lay in between. CDR1 is SNHLY, CDR2 FYNNEI, per germline. This CDR3 is built from 15 residues. Written as DNA, the CDR3 is TGTGCCAGCAGGCGCACAGGACTGCAAACCTACGAGCAGTACTTC. It translates to CASRRTGLQTYEQYF.

V gene TRBV20-1 combines with J gene TRBJ1-5; D gene ambiguous. CDR3 size: 15 residues. CDR1 is DFQATT, CDR2 SNEGSKA, per germline (reference sequence). The ends were cut back, 3 bases at V and 4 bases at J, with 16 bases in the middle. The CDR3 DNA reads as TGCAGTGCTAGGGCGTCGACGGAAACAAATCAGCCCCAGCATTTT. Translated, it gives CSARASTETNQPQHF.

The V gene is TRBV24-1, the J gene TRBJ2-5; 8 bases line up with TRBD2. The CDR3 runs to 16 residues. The V and J ends lost 3 bases and 11 bases, in that order; junction bases with no gene match: 16. CDR1 and CDR2 from the germline V gene are KGHDR and SFDVKD. The CDR3 DNA follows: TGTGCCACCAGTGATGTATCGTCAGCGGGGGCCAATGAGCAGTACTTC. It codes for CATSDVSSAGANEQYF.

The chain has TRBV14 and TRBJ2-1; TRBD1 aligns across 10 bases. The trim removed 2 bases at V and 3 bases at J, leaving 4 bases unmatched. Germline CDR1 and CDR2: SGHDN and FVKESK. This CDR3 spans 16 amino acids. CDR3 DNA sequence: TGTGCCAGCAGCCAACTGGGGGACAGGGGCTACAATGAGCAGTTCTTC. Amino acids: CASSQLGDRGYNEQFF. Variable domain in full (rest from reference TRBV14 and TRBJ2-1): EAGVTQFPSHSVIEKGQTVTLRCDPISGHDNLYWYRRVMGKEIKFLLHFVKESKQDESGMPNNRFLAERTGGTYSTLKVQPAELEDSGVYFCASSQLGDRGYNEQFFGPGTRLTVL.

This clonotype was seen a few times. This chain uses TRBV5-1 with TRBJ2-7, with D unresolved. CDR3 length equals 11 residues. Germline V gene lookup returns CDR1 SGHRS and CDR2 YFSETQ. The V end was cut by 7 bases, the J end by 5 bases, with 10 bases between. In nucleotides, the CDR3 is TGCGCCAGCGGGGAAGAACACGAGCAGTACTTC. Amino acids: CASGEEHEQYF.

In this sample, this clonotype turned up a few times. V is TRBV29-1 and J is TRBJ2-7; weak D call: TRBD2 (5 bases). The CDR3 has 13 residues. Deletions cut 4 bases from V and 4 bases from J, with 14 bases between. Germline values: CDR1 SQVTM, CDR2 ANQGSEA. The CDR3 sequence: CSVVSGRTYEQYF. CDR3 coding DNA: TGCAGCGTTGTGTCCGGCAGGACTTACGAGCAGTACTTC.

This clonotype was seen a few times. This chain joins TRBV27 and TRBJ1-5, with D unresolved. This CDR3 comprises 15 residues. In germline, CDR1 is MNHEY, CDR2 SMNVEV (reference sequence). Trimming removed 6 bases from V and 2 bases from J, with 14 bases in between. The DNA for the CDR3 is TGTGCCAGCAGGGGTGGAGGATGGGGCAATCAGCCCCAGCATTTT. This sequence encodes CASRGGGWGNQPQHF.

The V gene is TRBV20-1, the J gene TRBJ2-7, with 10 positions matching TRBD1. The CDR3 contains 14 residues. The V and J ends lost 1 base and 7 bases, in that order; junction bases with no gene match: 7. Germline lookup yields CDR1 DFQATT and CDR2 SNEGSKA (reference sequence). The CDR3 loop reads CSARGDRGQREQYF. The CDR3 DNA is TGCAGTGCTAGAGGAGACAGGGGGCAACGGGAGCAGTACTTC.

Points on this clonotype: Being one base from a much bigger clone, this may be a read error. The J gene is TRBJ2-3, the V gene TRBV5-1; D possibly corresponds to TRBD1 (6 bases). From germline, CDR1 is SGHRS and CDR2 YFSETQ. This CDR3 is built from 14 residues. The CDR3 nucleotides are TGCGCCAGCAGCTTTCAGGGGTTCACAGATACGCGGTATTTT. This sequence encodes CASSFQGFTDTRYF.

This clonotype has at least ten counts. This sequence joins TRBV12-3 or TRBV12-4 and TRBJ2-1, with TRBD2 matching 7 bases. This CDR3 contains 14 residues. The junction had 8 bases not matched to a gene; V was cut back by 5 bases and J by 7 bases. This chain's CDR3 is CASSLASGKNEQFF. For the CDR3, the DNA is TGTGCCAGCAGTCTGGCTAGCGGTAAAAATGAGCAGTTCTTC.

This clonotype was detected ten times or more. V usage is TRBV14 and J usage is TRBJ2-7; no clear D. The V and J ends lost 0 bases and 5 bases respectively, with 8 bases between them. The CDR3 extends over 13 amino acids. CDR1 SGHDN and CDR2 FVKESK come from the germline V gene. In nucleotides, the CDR3 is TGTGCCAGCAGCCAAGATCGGGCCAACGAGCAGTACTTC. Translating it yields CASSQDRANEQYF.